This TCR beta chain was retrieved from a study of blood T cells in healthy people across ages. Findings and limits, study-wide: Versus aged donors, long-lived donors had higher diversity and more naive CD4+ cells. PBMCs went unsorted, and a conclusive naive versus antigen-experienced comparison was therefore prevented.

Caucasian individuals from Russia who were healthy and aged roughly 6 to 95 acted as donors. Of note for this clonotype: Its antigen remains unidentified.

A J-beta primer mix and a sample-barcoded 5' primer were used in a second PCR of about 7 to 12 cycles. Template switching added a 12-random-nucleotide identifier to every cDNA molecule. TCRdb recomputed calls from the 5' RACE reads with MiXCR, one row per CDR3 protein. The sample has roughly 700,000 distinct CDR3 sequences; around 48% are singletons. The clonotype originates from a woman aged 60-75 years in good health. What was sequenced was blood.

The CDR3: CAISEADPYNEQYF. The CDR3 coding sequence is TGTGCCATCAGTGAAGCGGATCCGTACAATGAGCAGTACTTC. J is TRBJ2-7 and V is TRBV10-3; weak D call: TRBD2 (5 bases). Trimming left V 3 bases short and J 7 bases short, with 16 bases between. The CDR3 runs 14 residues. CDR1 and CDR2 from the germline V gene are ENHRY and SYGVKD.